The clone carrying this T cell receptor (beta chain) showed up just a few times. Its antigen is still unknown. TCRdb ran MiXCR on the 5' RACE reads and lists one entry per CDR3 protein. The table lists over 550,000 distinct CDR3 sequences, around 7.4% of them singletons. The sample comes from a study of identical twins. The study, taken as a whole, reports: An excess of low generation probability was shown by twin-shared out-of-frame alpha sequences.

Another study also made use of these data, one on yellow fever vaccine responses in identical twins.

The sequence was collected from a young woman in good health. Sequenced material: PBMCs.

The CDR3 nucleotides read TGTGCCAGCGAAGAGGTGGCGTACGAGCAGTACTTC. As protein: CASEEVAYEQYF. V and J are TRBV7-9 and TRBJ2-7; D gene unclear. V was clipped by 8 bases and J by 4 bases, with 12 bases between them. The CDR3 length is 12 residues. CDR1 is SEHNR, CDR2 FQNEAQ, per germline (reference sequence).